This TCR beta chain was profiled in a study of cytomegalovirus exposure and HLA in healthy donors. About the research overall: A prior analysis found around 110 million unique TCR beta sequences from 150 million to 200 million T cells.

V lost 8 bases to trimming and J lost 7 bases, with 15 bases between them. Germline V gene sequence: CDR1 MDHEN, CDR2 SYDVKM. The CDR3 runs to 13 residues. This cohort consisted of healthy bone marrow donors. 60 Vbeta and 13 Jbeta primers were used in PCR. Repertoires were generated with immunoSEQ multiplex PCR, while TCRdb's copy carries only in-frame clones and drops some. The repertoire has about 140,000 clones, over 70% of them found once; the top ten carry about 7%. This clone showed up just once. The source of this sequence is a man aged 30 to 39 in good health and CMV-seronegative. The rearrangement uses TRBV28 and TRBJ1-5; no definite D call. Sequencing used PBMCs. For the CDR3, the DNA is TGTGCCAGCGAGGGATCGCAATCCCAGCCCCAGCATTTT. Its protein product is CASEGSQSQPQHF.